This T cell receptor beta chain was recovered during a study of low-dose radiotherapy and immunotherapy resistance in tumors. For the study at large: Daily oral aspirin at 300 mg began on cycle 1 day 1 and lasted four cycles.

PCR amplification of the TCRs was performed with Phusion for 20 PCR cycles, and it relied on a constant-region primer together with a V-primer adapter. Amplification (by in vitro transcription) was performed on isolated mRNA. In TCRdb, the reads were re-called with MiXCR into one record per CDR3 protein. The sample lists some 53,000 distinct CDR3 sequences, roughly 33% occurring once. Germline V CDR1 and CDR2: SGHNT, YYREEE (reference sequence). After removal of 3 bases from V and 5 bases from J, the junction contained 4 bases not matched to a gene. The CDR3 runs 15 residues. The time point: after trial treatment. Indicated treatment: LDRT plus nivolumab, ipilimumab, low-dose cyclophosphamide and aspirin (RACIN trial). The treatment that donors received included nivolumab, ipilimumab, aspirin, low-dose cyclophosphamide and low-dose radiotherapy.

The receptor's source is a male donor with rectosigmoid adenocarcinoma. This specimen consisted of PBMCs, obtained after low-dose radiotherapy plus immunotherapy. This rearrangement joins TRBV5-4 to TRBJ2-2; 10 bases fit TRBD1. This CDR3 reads CASSWDRGMTGELFF. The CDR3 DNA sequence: TGTGCCAGCAGCTGGGACAGGGGAATGACCGGGGAGCTGTTTTTT. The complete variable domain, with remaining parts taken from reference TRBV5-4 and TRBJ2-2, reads ETGVTQSPTHLIKTRGQQVTLRCSSQSGHNTVSWYQQALGQGPQFIFQYYREEENGRGNFPPRFSGLQFPNYSSELNVNALELDDSALYLCASSWDRGMTGELFFGEGSRLTVL.